These 7 T cell receptor beta chains originate from one sample sequenced in a study of CD8 T cells in ankylosing spondylitis. Study-level findings and limits: A TCR beta motif of about eight highly homologous variants seemed to mark ankylosing spondylitis blood.

In TCRdb, the 5' RACE reads were re-called with MiXCR into one record per CDR3 protein. Here the sample spans about 750,000 distinct CDR3 sequences, around 20% being singletons. Their recognized antigens are unknown. Input material: blood, either unsorted or a sorted T cell fraction (not recorded which). All receptors derive from a male donor with ankylosing spondylitis.

The chain has TRBV29-1 and TRBJ2-5; D perhaps matches TRBD2 (6 bases). Per the germline V gene, CDR1 is SQVTM and CDR2 is ANQGSEA. V was shortened by 6 bases and J by 1 base, with 12 bases between the two germline ends. The CDR3 totals 13 residues. CDR3 DNA sequence: TGCAGCGTGAGTGAGGGACTCCAAGAGACCCAGTACTTC. Translating gives CSVSEGLQETQYF.

This clonotype was seen ten or more times. V and J are TRBV12-3 or TRBV12-4 and TRBJ2-5, with 12 positions matching TRBD2. CDR3 length: 15 residues. Germline trimming cut 6 bases from V and 3 bases from J; bases unmatched to any gene: 5. This CDR3 is CASRRTSGVEETQYF. In nucleotides, the CDR3 is TGTGCCAGCAGGAGGACTAGCGGGGTGGAAGAGACCCAGTACTTC.

This clonotype was seen only a few times. CDR3 sequence reads: CASSSVAGGPNTGELFF. The DNA of the CDR3 is TGTGCCAGCAGCTCAGTAGCGGGAGGGCCGAACACCGGGGAGCTGTTTTTT. The rearrangement uses TRBV11-2 and TRBJ2-2; 11 bases map to TRBD2. The CDR3 runs 17 residues. Germline trimming cut 4 bases from V and 0 bases from J; bases unmatched to any gene: 4. The germline V gene has CDR1 SGHAT and CDR2 FQNNGV.

The chain uses TRBV4-1 and TRBJ1-4, with a tentative D call TRBD1 (5 bases). Trimming took off 6 bases at V and 4 bases at J, with 15 bases between the two ends. In germline, CDR1 is MGHRA, CDR2 YSYEKL. The length of the CDR3 is 15 residues. The CDR3 loop reads CASSPWGTDNEKLFF. CDR3 bases: TGCGCCAGCAGTCCATGGGGGACGGATAATGAAAAACTGTTTTTT.

V usage is TRBV21-1 and J usage is TRBJ1-2; the table's D gene call, TRBD1, was not cross checked with the DNA. TRBV21-1 has pseudogene status. This CDR3 comprises 15 residues. CDR3 nucleotides: TGTGCCAGCAGCAAAATAGGGGCAGGAGACTATGGCTACACCTTC. This encodes CASSKIGAGDYGYTF.

This clonotype turned up a few times. The rearrangement joins TRBV25-1 to TRBJ1-5, with D unclear. The V end lost 6 bases, the J end lost 1 base, and 10 bases lay between the germline ends. This CDR3 has 14 residues. The germline CDR1 and CDR2 sequences are MGHDK and SYGVNS. The CDR3 region is CASSQAPSNQPQHF. The DNA for the CDR3 is TGTGCCAGCAGCCAAGCCCCCAGCAATCAGCCCCAGCATTTT.

At least ten counts were recorded for this clonotype. The rearrangement links TRBV6-1 to TRBJ2-5; weak D call: TRBD1 (6 bases). The CDR3 totals 15 residues. Trimming took 6 bases from V and 1 from J, leaving 15 bases between them. Germline CDR1 and CDR2: MNHNS and SASEGT. The CDR3 DNA reads TGTGCCAGCAGGAACCTGGGGGCGGTCCAAGAGACCCAGTACTTC. Encoded protein: CASRNLGAVQETQYF.